A single T cell receptor (beta chain) is shown here with its context. Its antigen is unknown. Sequenced by immunoSEQ multiplex PCR; TCRdb stores in-frame clones only, minus some. The data contain approximately 61,000 clones, approximately 90% of them singletons. The data were obtained in a study of T cells in localized non-small cell lung cancer. Study results and limitations: Adjacent lung had a median roughly 53 of the 100 largest tumor clones.

Sequenced material: peripheral blood, taken before any cancer treatment. The receptor was isolated from a woman aged 40 to 75 with stage I lung adenocarcinoma.

CDR3 sequence reads: CASRSRGVQETQYF. The CDR3 DNA is TGTGCCAGCAGATCACGGGGGGTCCAAGAGACCCAGTACTTC. This chain links TRBV6-5 with TRBJ2-5; 7 nucleotides align to TRBD2. Germline V gene data show CDR1 as MNHEY and CDR2 as SVGAGI. Trimming cost V 6 bases and J 1 base; bases outside gene matches: 5. This CDR3 spans 14 amino acids.